These 5 T cell receptor beta chains came from one sample sequenced in a study of T cell repertoires and HLA-DP antigens. What these receptors recognize is not known. The table came from immunoSEQ multiplex PCR; TCRdb's copy has only in-frame clones and leaves some out. The sample has around 90,000 clones, approximately 86% seen once; the top ten hold around 1.7%. The sequenced sample was CD4+ T cells from PBMCs. The receptors shown here come from a man in his fifties or sixties in good health and CMV-seronegative.

The table lists this clone with a count of one. The gene calls are TRBV7-6 and TRBJ2-5; D might be TRBD1 or TRBD2, each matching 6 bases. Germline CDR1 SGHVS, CDR2 FNYEAQ. The CDR3 is made up of 13 amino acids. Trimming removed 5 bases from V and 5 bases from J, with 12 bases in between. The CDR3 loop is CASSPLGGETQYF. The CDR3 DNA sequence: TGTGCCAGCAGCCCCCTAGGGGGGGAGACCCAGTACTTC.

This clone showed up just once. The chain recombines TRBV7-9 with TRBJ2-1, with 8 bases lining up with TRBD1. The length of the CDR3 is 15 residues. Germline trimming cut 4 bases from V and 2 bases from J; bases unmatched to any gene: 4. Per germline, CDR1 SEHNR and CDR2 FQNEAQ (reference sequence). CDR3 protein: CASSSATGAYNEQFF. The DNA of the CDR3 is TGTGCCAGCAGCTCTGCGACAGGGGCCTACAATGAGCAGTTCTTC.

The chain couples TRBV10-2 to TRBJ2-2, with D unresolved. This CDR3 spans 14 amino acids. Germline lookup yields CDR1 WSHSY and CDR2 SAAADI. V was pared by 2 bases and J by 5 bases, with 9 bases between. CDR3 in DNA: TGCGCCAGCAGTGAGAGGACGGTTACCGGGGAGCTGTTTTTT. Translation gives CASSERTVTGELFF.

This chain joins TRBV9 and TRBJ2-2, with TRBD2 as a possible D gene (5 bases). The CDR3 is 14 amino acids. The V end lost 0 bases, the J end lost 6 bases, and 9 bases lay between the germline ends. Germline CDR1 reads SGDLS; CDR2 reads YYNGEE. In DNA form, the CDR3 reads TGTGCCAGCAGCGTAGGGGCTAGCCCCGGGGAGCTGTTTTTT. It translates to CASSVGASPGELFF. Complete variable domain (other parts from reference TRBV9 and TRBJ2-2): DSGVTQTPKHLITATGQRVTLRCSPRSGDLSVYWYQQSLDQGLQFLIQYYNGEERAKGNILERFSAQQFPDLHSELNLSSLELGDSALYFCASSVGASPGELFFGEGSRLTVL.

The rearrangement joins TRBV11-2 to TRBJ1-3; weak D call: TRBD1 (5 bases). The length of the CDR3 is 15 residues. From germline, CDR1 is SGHAT and CDR2 FQNNGV. V lost 6 bases and J 0 bases, leaving 12 bases between the germline ends. For the CDR3, the DNA is TGTGCCAGCAGTCACAGGCTAGTCTCTGGAAACACCATATATTTT. The encoded protein is CASSHRLVSGNTIYF.